These 27 T cell receptor beta chains share one sample of origin, sequenced in a study of blood T cell repertoires in COVID-19. Sequencing was performed with immunoSEQ multiplex PCR; in TCRdb, only in-frame clones are kept and a portion is missing. The data contain a few hundred thousand clones, around 92% of them singletons. The sample was peripheral blood. These receptors all come from a man in his forties with acute or convalescent COVID-19.

V gene TRBV10-2 combines with J gene TRBJ1-1, with 7 positions matching TRBD1. V lost 9 bases and J lost 0; bases outside the gene matches: 1. Per the germline V gene, CDR1 is WSHSY and CDR2 is SAAADI. The CDR3 loop spans 12 amino acids. For the CDR3, the DNA is TGCGCCAGTACAGGGGTGAACACTGAAGCTTTCTTT. Residues: CASTGVNTEAFF.

This chain connects TRBV12-3 or TRBV12-4 to TRBJ1-2; D gene ambiguous. The CDR3 length is 13 residues. V shed 6 bases and J shed 4 bases, with 12 bases lying between them. In DNA form, the CDR3 reads TGTGCCAGCAGCCACACCAGGCCCTATGGCTACACCTTC. This gives the protein CASSHTRPYGYTF.

The chain carries TRBV5-1 and TRBJ2-7; TRBD1 matches 7 bases. CDR1 SGHRS and CDR2 YFSETQ come from the germline V gene. Trimming removed 6 bases from V and 0 bases from J; junction bases left unmatched: 6. This CDR3 contains 14 residues. CDR3 in amino acids: CASKLTGNSYEQYF. Written as DNA, the CDR3 is TGCGCCAGCAAACTGACAGGGAACTCCTACGAGCAGTACTTC.

The CDR3 bases are TGTGCCAGCAGTCACCTTGCCACGGGGGGTCACGAGCAGTACTTC. Translation: CASSHLATGGHEQYF. The V and J genes are TRBV6-5 and TRBJ2-7, with TRBD2 matching 7 bases. The germline CDR1 and CDR2 sequences are MNHEY and SVGAGI. CDR3 length: 15 amino acids. The J segment lost 5 bases and the V segment lost 5 bases, leaving 12 bases of the junction unmatched.

The genes are TRBV27 and TRBJ1-3; no clear D gene. The CDR3 has 15 residues. V lost 2 bases and J lost 2, with 10 bases in between. Germline lookup yields CDR1 MNHEY and CDR2 SMNVEV (reference sequence). The CDR3 DNA reads as TGTGCCAGCAGTTTACGCAGTTTAACTGGAAACACCATATATTTT. Its protein product is CASSLRSLTGNTIYF.

The J gene is TRBJ1-1, the V gene TRBV6-2 or TRBV6-3; D call uncertain. Germline CDR1 is MNHEY and CDR2 is SVGEGT. Trimming removed 2 bases from V and 4 bases from J, with 14 bases in between. The CDR3 has 15 residues. The CDR3 protein is CASSYGQIFFTEAFF. The CDR3 nucleotides read TGTGCCAGCAGTTACGGTCAGATTTTCTTCACTGAAGCTTTCTTT.

The rearrangement links TRBV27 to TRBJ2-1; 7 bases are a match to TRBD1. The V and J ends lost 6 bases and 5 bases, in that order; junction bases with no gene match: 10. The CDR3 is 15 amino acids. CDR1 is MNHEY, CDR2 SMNVEV, per germline (reference sequence). CDR3 residues: CASRPSTGSNNEQFF. As DNA, the CDR3 is TGTGCCAGCAGACCCTCGACAGGGTCGAACAATGAGCAGTTCTTC.

This clone occurred a few times. This chain links TRBV4-2 with TRBJ1-2; 9 nucleotides agree with TRBD1. This CDR3 has 15 amino acids. Looked up from germline, CDR1 is LGHNA and CDR2 is YNFKEQ. J was trimmed by 4 bases and V by 0 bases; bases with no gene match: 3. The CDR3 here is CASSQDGGQGYGYTF. The DNA for the CDR3 is TGTGCCAGCAGCCAAGATGGGGGACAGGGCTATGGCTACACCTTC.

The rearrangement uses TRBV4-1 and TRBJ1-2; a possible D gene is TRBD1 (5 bases). Trimming pared 0 bases from V and 2 bases from J, leaving 7 bases between. The V gene's germline CDR1 is MGHRA and CDR2 YSYEKL. This CDR3 comprises 14 residues. The CDR3 spells CASSQDDRNYGYTF. CDR3 bases: TGCGCCAGCAGCCAAGACGACAGAAACTATGGCTACACCTTC.

J is TRBJ2-1 and V is TRBV9; 7 bases fit TRBD1. Unmatched junction bases numbered 4, after V lost 3 bases and J lost 4 bases. This CDR3 region has 14 residues. Germline CDR1 reads SGDLS; CDR2 reads YYNGEE. The CDR3 DNA reads TGTGCCAGCAGCGCCCGGGGACAGTACAATGAGCAGTTCTTC. Translated: CASSARGQYNEQFF.

This clone was seen just once. This sequence joins TRBV28 and TRBJ1-1; a weak D match, TRBD1 (6 bases). Germline V gene lookup returns CDR1 MDHEN and CDR2 SYDVKM. The CDR3 has 16 residues. The germline V and J ends were trimmed by 6 bases and 0 bases, with 17 bases remaining between them. CDR3 sequence: CASRPLGWDMNTEAFF. CDR3 sequence (DNA): TGTGCCAGCAGACCATTAGGCTGGGACATGAACACTGAAGCTTTCTTT.

This chain links TRBV19 with TRBJ2-7; D is unclear. Per the germline V gene, CDR1 is LNHDA and CDR2 is SQIVND (reference sequence). The V gene lost 0 bases and the J gene lost 0 bases, with 9 bases spanning the gap. This CDR3 region has 15 residues. CDR3 region: CASSIEFLSSYEQYF. The DNA for the CDR3 is TGTGCCAGTAGTATAGAGTTTCTTAGCTCCTACGAGCAGTACTTC.

The chain links TRBV5-1 to TRBJ2-3, with D possibly TRBD2 on 7 matching bases. CDR1 SGHRS and CDR2 YFSETQ come from the germline V gene. V lost 4 bases to trimming and J lost 2 bases, with 17 bases between them. The length of the CDR3 is 16 residues. Here the CDR3 reads CASSPHDRGATDTQYF. The CDR3 nucleotides are TGCGCCAGCAGCCCACACGACCGGGGGGCCACAGATACGCAGTATTTT.

This clone was seen just once. V is TRBV9 and J is TRBJ2-1, with a weak D call TRBD1 (5 bases). The CDR3 runs 15 residues. Per germline, CDR1 SGDLS and CDR2 YYNGEE. V was pared by 0 bases and J by 1 base, with 8 bases between. CDR3 in amino acids: CASSVATVSYNEQFF. The CDR3 DNA reads as TGTGCCAGCAGCGTAGCGACAGTTTCCTACAATGAGCAGTTCTTC.

The count of this clone is one. The V call is TRBV30, the J call TRBJ1-2, with 8 bases fitting TRBD1. V lost 4 bases and J lost 7; bases outside the gene matches: 8. This CDR3 region has 13 residues. Germline V lookup: CDR1 GTSNPN, CDR2 SVGIG (reference sequence). CDR3 nucleotide sequence: TGTGCCTGGACCAGGGGGCGATCGGGTGGCTACACCTTC. Amino acids: CAWTRGRSGGYTF.

The chain joins TRBV4-3 to TRBJ1-6; 8 bases are shared with TRBD1. The CDR3 totals 14 residues. Per the germline V gene, CDR1 is LGHNA and CDR2 is YSLEER. V lost 3 bases and J lost 10; bases outside the gene matches: 5. The CDR3 loop reads CASSQYRGGSPLHF. CDR3 coding DNA: TGCGCCAGCAGCCAGTACAGGGGGGGGTCACCCCTCCACTTT.

In its sample, this clone was seen a few times. The chain joins TRBV30 to TRBJ2-1, with 7 bases matching TRBD2. Germline trimming cut 3 bases from V and 16 bases from J; bases unmatched to any gene: 6. This CDR3 region has 10 residues. Germline V gene data show CDR1 as GTSNPN and CDR2 as SVGIG (reference sequence). The CDR3 loop reads CAWRRGGYFF. The CDR3 nucleotides read TGTGCCTGGAGGAGGGGAGGGTATTTCTTC.

V usage is TRBV7-3 and J usage is TRBJ1-2, with a weak D call TRBD1 (5 bases). The length of the CDR3 is 16 residues. Per the germline V gene, CDR1 is SGHTA and CDR2 is FQGTGA. Trimming took off 1 base at V and 0 bases at J, with 12 bases between the two ends. Here the CDR3 DNA reads TGTGCCAGCAGCTTAAATTCAGGGATTCCTAACTATGGCTACACCTTC. It specifies CASSLNSGIPNYGYTF.

This rearrangement joins TRBV6-2 or TRBV6-3 to TRBJ2-5, with D unresolved. Germline values: CDR1 MNHEY, CDR2 SVGEGT. The CDR3 length is 14 residues. Trimming took off 5 bases at V and 2 bases at J, with 12 bases between the two ends. The CDR3 reads CASSARLGQETQYF. The CDR3 bases are TGTGCCAGCAGTGCCCGACTCGGACAAGAGACCCAGTACTTC.

This clone occurred once. The genes are TRBV2 and TRBJ1-1; 8 bases fit TRBD1. The trim removed 4 bases at V and 10 bases at J, leaving 8 bases unmatched. This CDR3 is built from 13 residues. Germline-derived CDR1 and CDR2 are SNHLY and FYNNEI. CDR3 sequence: CASSAQGAQGAFF. In DNA form, the CDR3 reads TGTGCCAGCAGTGCTCAGGGGGCGCAGGGAGCTTTCTTT.

The chain joins TRBV5-1 to TRBJ1-6; D not resolved. V dropped 1 base and J dropped 13 bases, with 9 bases sitting between them. Germline loops: CDR1 SGHRS, CDR2 YFSETQ. This CDR3 comprises 12 residues. The CDR3 reads CASSLREGPLHF. In nucleotides, the CDR3 is TGCGCCAGCAGCTTGCGGGAGGGTCCCCTCCACTTT. The full variable domain, its missing parts supplied by reference TRBV5-1 and TRBJ1-6, is KAGVTQTPRYLIKTRGQQVTLSCSPISGHRSVSWYQQTPGQGLQFLFEYFSETQRNKGNFPGRFSGRQFSNSRSEMNVSTLELGDSALYLCASSLREGPLHFGNGTRLTVT.

CDR3 amino acids: CASSDLFSNQPQHF. For the CDR3, the DNA is TGTGCCAGCAGTGACCTATTCAGCAATCAGCCCCAGCATTTT. V and J are TRBV2 and TRBJ1-5; D not resolved. The germline V gene encodes CDR1 SNHLY and CDR2 FYNNEI. The CDR3 extends over 14 amino acids. Trimming pared 3 bases from V and 1 base from J, leaving 7 bases between.

This clone was detected once. The rearrangement joins TRBV25-1 to TRBJ2-1; a possible D gene is TRBD2 (6 bases). CDR1 MGHDK and CDR2 SYGVNS come from the germline V gene. The CDR3 extends over 12 amino acids. The V end lost 8 bases, the J end lost 3 bases, and 8 bases lay between the germline ends. CDR3 residues: CASGGDYNEQFF. The DNA of the CDR3 is TGTGCCAGCGGCGGGGACTACAATGAGCAGTTCTTC. Full variable domain (outside the CDR3, taken from reference TRBV25-1 and TRBJ2-1): EADIYQTPRYLVIGTGKKITLECSQTMGHDKMYWYQQDPGMELHLIHYSYGVNSTEKGDLSSESTVSRIRTEHFPLTLESARPSHTSQYLCASGGDYNEQFFGPGTRLTVL.

About this clone itself: Other DNA sequences in the same sample also yield this CDR3. The chain links TRBV5-1 to TRBJ2-3, with 9 bases lining up with TRBD2. CDR1 and CDR2 from the germline V gene are SGHRS and YFSETQ. CDR3 length: 15 amino acids. V shed 1 base, J shed 0 bases, and the junction held 0 bases outside the gene matches. The CDR3 sequence is CASSLTSGSTDTQYF. CDR3 coding DNA: TGCGCCAGCAGCTTGACTAGCGGGAGCACAGATACGCAGTATTTT.

The J gene is TRBJ1-2, the V gene TRBV29-1; D is uncertain. Trimming left V 7 bases short and J 3 bases short, with 15 bases between. The germline V gene has CDR1 SQVTM and CDR2 ANQGSEA. The CDR3 spans 13 residues. CDR3 loop: CSANHRGDYGYTF. DNA for the CDR3: TGCAGCGCAAACCATCGCGGGGACTATGGCTACACCTTC. Variable domain in full (rest from reference TRBV29-1 and TRBJ1-2): SAVISQKPSRDICQRGTSLTIQCQVDSQVTMMFWYRQQPGQSLTLIATANQGSEATYESGFVIDKFPISRPNLTFSTLTVSNMSPEDSSIYLCSANHRGDYGYTFGSGTRLTVV.

The chain couples TRBV28 to TRBJ1-5; D not certain. Trimming stripped 5 bases from V and 6 bases from J, with 11 bases between. The CDR3 runs 13 residues. From germline, CDR1 is MDHEN and CDR2 SYDVKM. CDR3 DNA sequence: TGTGCCAGCAGTAGTGGAGTGGGTCAGCCCCAGCATTTT. Translating gives CASSSGVGQPQHF.

This sequence joins TRBV12-3 or TRBV12-4 and TRBJ2-1; D perhaps matches TRBD1 (6 bases). Trimming removed 10 bases from V and 4 bases from J, with 14 bases in between. This CDR3 has 13 amino acids. The DNA of the CDR3 is TGTGCCACCTTGGACAGTTCATACAATGAGCAGTTCTTC. It yields the protein CATLDSSYNEQFF.